The rows below give T cell receptor beta chains drawn from one sample of a study of identical twins. TCRdb redid the calling of the 5' RACE reads with MiXCR, one entry per CDR3 protein. The sample has approximately 700,000 distinct CDR3 sequences; about 18% are singletons. In addition, the sample was reused for a study of T cells expressing NK-cell markers.

Sequencing used PBMCs. Receptors were obtained from a woman between 18 and 29 years old in good health. The CDR3 runs from the conserved cysteine through the conserved F or W.

TRBV7-7	TRBJ2-5	CASSSTGETQYF
TRBV6-1	TRBJ2-5	CASRGRVSLQETQYF
TRBV15	TRBJ2-7	CATSPGGYVYEQYF
TRBV6-1	TRBJ1-2	CASTKRGNYGYTF
TRBV6-1	TRBJ2-1	CASRHPGTESSYNEQFF
TRBV5-1	TRBJ2-1	CASSLEGAGDEQFF
TRBV6-2/TRBV6-3	TRBJ2-7	CASSMTGSYEQYF
TRBV4-3	TRBJ2-7	CASSQEPGEFHEQYF
TRBV5-5	TRBJ2-2	CASSSHRGGELFF
TRBV12-3/TRBV12-4	TRBJ2-1	CASKNSGGASGGAHEQFF
TRBV12-3/TRBV12-4	TRBJ2-7	CASRGESYEQYF
TRBV12-3/TRBV12-4	TRBJ2-2	CASSLLGQGSTGELFF
TRBV15	TRBJ2-1	CATSEGTSGSLYNEQFF
TRBV12-3/TRBV12-4	TRBJ1-2	CASSPHPGTGDYGYTF
TRBV6-1	TRBJ2-7	CASRIRDRGVHEQYF
TRBV3-1	TRBJ1-1	CASSQYIQGGTEAFF
TRBV7-6	TRBJ2-3	CASSQTSGADTQYF
TRBV20-1	TRBJ2-7	CSARVLTNLREQYF
TRBV29-1	TRBJ2-1	CSVLTRGDAVF
TRBV5-1	TRBJ2-1	CASSLARTSGNEQFF
TRBV3-1	TRBJ2-1	CASSLQRGTVNEQFF
TRBV11-1	TRBJ2-3	CASSQTKMTSGLTDTQYF
TRBV6-1	TRBJ2-2	CASSGHANTGELFF
TRBV24-1	TRBJ2-1	CATSESGQGRDEQFF
TRBV3-1	TRBJ2-3	CASSQVSSPHRSAQYF
TRBV11-3	TRBJ2-7	CASSFIVHEQYF
TRBV12-3/TRBV12-4	TRBJ1-1	CASSPMRGPTEAFF
TRBV29-1	TRBJ2-1	CSVPRGQGSYNEQFF
TRBV4-2	TRBJ2-1	CASSQDRGLGHNEQFF
TRBV27	TRBJ2-7	CASSLIGGSYEQYF
TRBV7-7	TRBJ2-3	CASSFIRTRRFSDTQYF
TRBV6-2/TRBV6-3	TRBJ2-3	CASSFATDRWDTQYF
TRBV12-3/TRBV12-4	TRBJ1-1	CASSDESFWGTEAFF
TRBV10-3	TRBJ2-1	CAISESSGTRSNEQFF
TRBV12-3/TRBV12-4	TRBJ2-5	CASSSPGWETQYF
TRBV20-1	TRBJ2-3	CSAVRTDTQYF
TRBV24-1	TRBJ1-4	CATTPGLLGGKLFF
TRBV6-4	TRBJ2-3	CASSVEPTDTDTQYF
TRBV20-1	TRBJ2-6	CSARERSSLSNVLTF
TRBV5-1	TRBJ2-4	CASSSYGTGAKNIQYF
TRBV13	TRBJ1-5	CASSRNRGSNQPQHF
TRBV20-1	TRBJ1-3	CSVRGNSGNTIYF
TRBV7-2	TRBJ2-3	CASSLSPSGSTDTQYF
TRBV7-2	TRBJ2-5	CASSLMREETQYF
TRBV6-5	TRBJ2-7	CASSYVRGPYEQYF
TRBV12-3/TRBV12-4	TRBJ2-3	CASSPAGLARTGYSTDTQYF
TRBV6-5	TRBJ1-1	CASSYGGINTEAFF
TRBV12-5	TRBJ1-1	CASGLTNRGSEAFF
TRBV7-2	TRBJ2-1	CASSSHTSEQFF
TRBV4-3	TRBJ2-1	CASSLLSGGYNEQFF
TRBV7-9	TRBJ2-5	CASSSNVGETQYF
TRBV5-5	TRBJ1-6	CASSLIQDSPLHF
TRBV7-2	TRBJ2-7	CASSSGLAGSGDEQYF